Reported below is one T cell receptor (beta chain). Its binding antigen is unknown. Base qualities are not at hand, and no much larger clone is one base apart. In the prospective study, participants were about 18 to 95 years old, resided in approximately 22 geographic areas of the United States, and were enrolled through a virtual design. In the prospective study, participants were assigned to cohorts based on the clinical history participants reported in a screening survey and a study questionnaire. Each participant in the prospective study had whole blood, serum and a nasopharyngeal or oropharyngeal swab collected by mobile phlebotomists. Prospective study participants could optionally give additional blood draws and questionnaires over an approximately two-month period. Blood samples from the prospective study were shipped frozen or at room temperature prior to DNA extraction. The sample belongs to a study of blood T cell repertoires in COVID-19 (dated by TCRdb to 2020 to 2021). Looking at the study overall: Collaborator samples came from the United States, Italy and Spain and covered acute and convalescent phases of COVID-19. The prospective study material was composed of cDNA or gDNA derived from T cells, B-cell-depleted T cells, or PBMCs. Deeply sampled blood TCRbeta repertoires from subjects exposed to, actively infected with, or recovered from COVID-19 were included in the dataset. A freely available public database, intended as a resource for researchers studying the immune response to SARS-CoV-2, is where the repertoires were released. The samples were drawn from the first 160 participants of the ongoing ImmuneRACE study and from more than 1,000 subjects provided by 6 global collaborators. Nearly every sample came with metadata listing a de-identified subject ID, COVID-19 status, age in years and sex. HLA class I and class II types, where available, came from metadata supplied by the sample provider rather than from assay-based typing.

Results the study describes overall, beyond this receptor: The quantity of clinical and demographic metadata differed by source and by participant and was supplied without curation.

TCRbeta CDR3 regions were amplified from genomic DNA using the immunoSEQ Assay, a bias-controlled multiplex PCR. The paper's processing steps were these. The number of nucleated cells in each sample was estimated by amplification of reference gene primers within the assay. To quantify the absolute abundance of each unique TCRbeta CDR3 rearrangement, sequence reads were collapsed and filtered. For each sample, productive Simpson clonality was calculated by taking the square root of Simpson's diversity index across productive rearrangements. Sourced from immuneACCESS, this table was stored by TCRdb with only in-frame sequences that have V and J called. A share of the clones is absent; for the studies checked, an unresolved V gene accounts for under half, and the remainder has no known explanation. That table gives V, J and clone size, and the DNA gave D and trimming. This sample gives fewer than 250,000 clones in total; approximately 88% of them show up just once. The leading ten clones occupy approximately 2.4% of the sample.

The TCR sequence derives from a woman aged 25 to 39 with acute COVID-19. Sequencing used PBMCs or T cells enriched from blood (not recorded which).

The CDR3 here reads CASSSPSRTAGGPDTQYF. The sequence in DNA is TGTGCCAGCAGCTCCCCCTCAAGGACAGCGGGGGGGCCAGATACGCAGTATTTT. The V and J segments used are TRBV9 and TRBJ2-3, with 10 middle bases fitting TRBD2. From cysteine to phenylalanine, the CDR3 is 18 amino acids long. Of all the DNA, just the CDR3 is kept, 54 bases in frame from base 1. The germline V end is reduced by 4 bases and the J end by 4 bases; junction bases left unmatched: 15. CDR1 and CDR2 are read off the germline V gene as SGDLS and YYNGEE.